Listed below are T cell receptor beta chains from one sample, sequenced in a study of blood T cell repertoires in COVID-19. Repertoires were generated with immunoSEQ multiplex PCR, while TCRdb's copy carries only in-frame clones and drops some. Seen here are hundreds of thousands of clones, about 79% observed once, and the top ten hold about 8.9%. The sequenced material came from peripheral blood. The receptor source for this set is a man older than 75 with acute or convalescent COVID-19. The CDR3 runs from the conserved cysteine through the conserved F or W. A D gene is named only where the DNA matches it firmly. Size values are once, few and many counts, or a class for expanded clones, and some rows have none.

>NA|16|TRBJ1-4|TRBV5-8|TRBD1
CASSLRQGATNEKLFF
TGTGCCAGCAGCTTAAGACAGGGGGCAACTAATGAAAAACTGTTTTTT
>NA|14|TRBJ1-5|TRBV6-6|NA
CASATGDGNQPQHF
TGTGCCAGCGCCACCGGGGATGGCAATCAGCCCCAGCATTTT
>NA|14|TRBJ1-1|TRBV10-3|NA
CATSAGFANTEAFF
TGTGCCACCTCCGCAGGCTTCGCGAACACTGAAGCTTTCTTT
>NA|17|TRBJ2-1|TRBV18|TRBD2
CASSPLGLAGGVNEQFF
TGTGCCAGCTCACCCCTTGGACTAGCGGGAGGCGTCAATGAGCAGTTCTTC
>NA|15|TRBJ1-5|TRBV5-6|TRBD1
CASSSTGQPYQPQHF
TGTGCCAGCAGCTCGACGGGACAGCCTTATCAGCCCCAGCATTTT
>NA|16|TRBJ2-1|TRBV24-1|TRBD2
CATSDRTSGSLGEQFF
TGTGCCACCAGTGACAGGACTAGCGGGAGCCTGGGTGAGCAGTTCTTC
>NA|15|TRBJ1-5|TRBV6-5|NA
CATSDQGRGNQPQHF
TGTGCCACCTCCGACCAGGGCAGGGGCAATCAGCCCCAGCATTTT
>once|17|TRBJ2-6|TRBV30|TRBD1
CAWGPGTGNSGANVLTF
TGTGCCTGGGGCCCCGGGACAGGAAACTCTGGGGCCAACGTCCTGACTTTC
>NA|14|TRBJ2-3|TRBV3-1/TRBV3-2|NA
CASSRAGATDTQYF
TGTGCCAGCAGCCGCGCGGGGGCCACAGATACGCAGTATTTT
>NA|14|TRBJ1-2|TRBV4-1|NA
CASSQDRGSYGYTF
TGCGCCAGCAGCCAAGATCGGGGTAGCTATGGCTACACCTTC
>NA|13|TRBJ2-2|TRBV12-3/TRBV12-4|NA
CASSLTSTGELFF
TGTGCCAGCAGTTTAACGAGCACCGGGGAGCTGTTTTTT
>NA|13|TRBJ2-7|TRBV7-2|NA
CASSLAGAYEQYF
TGTGCCAGCAGCTTAGCAGGGGCGTACGAGCAGTACTTC
>NA|14|TRBJ1-1|TRBV6-5|NA
CASSYIGANTEAFF
TGTGCCAGCAGTTACATAGGGGCGAACACTGAAGCTTTCTTT
>NA|15|TRBJ2-3|TRBV28|TRBD1
CASTKRGRAPDTQYF
TGTGCCAGCACCAAAAGGGGGCGCGCCCCAGATACGCAGTATTTT
>NA|15|TRBJ2-2|TRBV6-5|NA
CASSPRLSNTGELFF
TGTGCCAGCTCCCCCCGACTATCTAACACCGGGGAGCTGTTTTTT
>NA|13|TRBJ1-5|TRBV6-5|NA
CASKLAPNQPQHF
TGTGCCAGCAAACTCGCCCCCAATCAGCCCCAGCATTTT
>NA|13|TRBJ1-5|TRBV2|TRBD1
CASSDDRGGPQHF
TGTGCCAGCAGTGATGACAGGGGCGGGCCCCAGCATTTT
>NA|16|TRBJ2-1|TRBV7-9|TRBD2
CASSSGLAGLWDEQFF
TGTGCCAGCAGCTCGGGACTAGCGGGGCTTTGGGATGAGCAGTTCTTC
>NA|18|TRBJ2-7|TRBV3-1/TRBV3-2|TRBD1
CASSPKFGTGGGVYEQYF
TGTGCCAGCAGCCCCAAATTCGGGACAGGCGGCGGGGTGTACGAGCAGTACTTC
>NA|14|TRBJ1-2|TRBV6-5|NA
CASRADGVKRAYTF
TGTGCCAGCAGAGCGGACGGAGTTAAACGGGCCTACACCTTC
>NA|16|TRBJ2-2|TRBV5-1|TRBD2
CASSLEVAGVTGELFF
TGCGCCAGCAGCTTGGAGGTAGCGGGCGTGACCGGGGAGCTGTTTTTT
>NA|14|TRBJ2-1|TRBV6-5|NA
CASSYSEAYNEQFF
TGTGCCAGCAGTTACTCGGAGGCATACAATGAGCAGTTCTTC
>NA|16|TRBJ2-2|TRBV18|TRBD1
CASSPGTGKLAGELFF
TGTGCCAGCTCACCAGGGACAGGGAAGTTAGCCGGGGAGCTGTTTTTT
>NA|15|TRBJ2-4|TRBV10-2|TRBD1
CASLGQGGAKNIQYF
TGCGCCAGCTTGGGACAGGGTGGAGCCAAAAACATTCAGTACTTC
>NA|16|TRBJ1-4|TRBV18|NA
CASSPSGQRSNEKLFF
TGTGCCAGCTCACCGAGCGGACAGCGTAGTAATGAAAAACTGTTTTTT
>NA|16|TRBJ1-2|TRBV5-1|NA
CASRPGGQRQSYGYTF
TGCGCCAGCCGCCCTGGCGGGCAGCGTCAGTCCTATGGCTACACCTTC
>once|14|TRBJ2-7|TRBV7-7|TRBD2
CASSLLAGEGEQYF
TGTGCCAGCAGCTTACTAGCGGGAGAGGGTGAGCAGTACTTC
>NA|14|TRBJ1-2|TRBV3-1/TRBV3-2|NA
CASSQRGANYGYTF
TGTGCCAGCAGCCAACGGGGAGCTAACTATGGCTACACCTTC
>NA|16|TRBJ1-6|TRBV19|NA
CASSLSRGEETPPLHF
TGTGCCAGTAGTTTATCCAGGGGAGAGGAAACGCCACCCCTCCACTTT
>NA|16|TRBJ1-4|TRBV4-1|NA
CASSRALNGTNEKLFF
TGCGCCAGCAGCCGGGCCCTGAATGGAACTAATGAAAAACTGTTTTTT
>NA|16|TRBJ2-3|TRBV10-1|TRBD2
CASSESRRDYTDTQYF
TGCGCCAGCAGTGAGTCTCGCCGGGACTACACAGATACGCAGTATTTT
>NA|15|TRBJ1-2|TRBV19|NA
CASSPQGKTSYGYTF
TGTGCCAGTAGTCCCCAGGGGAAGACAAGCTATGGCTACACCTTC
>NA|15|TRBJ1-6|TRBV19|NA
CASSKSDSLNSPLHF
TGTGCCAGTAGTAAGTCGGACAGTCTAAATTCACCCCTCCACTTT
>NA|19|TRBJ2-6|TRBV11-2|NA
CASSFGAGQGSSGANVLTF
TGTGCCAGCAGCTTTGGAGCGGGGCAGGGGAGCTCTGGGGCCAACGTCCTGACTTTC
>NA|15|TRBJ1-4|TRBV5-1|TRBD1
CASSFKGGTGEKLFF
TGCGCCAGCAGCTTCAAAGGGGGCACCGGAGAAAAACTGTTTTTT
>NA|13|TRBJ2-7|TRBV6-4|TRBD1
CASSTGQGREQYF
TGTGCCAGCAGTACGGGACAGGGTCGAGAGCAGTACTTC
>NA|15|TRBJ2-1|TRBV7-9|NA
CASSFLLDRNNEQFF
TGTGCCAGCAGCTTTCTTCTGGACAGAAACAATGAGCAGTTCTTC
>once|15|TRBJ2-4|TRBV11-2|TRBD1
CASSFYRGLGNIQYF
TGTGCCAGCAGCTTCTACAGGGGGTTGGGAAACATTCAGTACTTC
>NA|13|TRBJ2-7|TRBV4-1|NA
CASSHFWLDEQYF
TGCGCCAGCAGCCATTTTTGGTTAGACGAGCAGTACTTC
>NA|13|TRBJ1-6|TRBV2|NA
CAGRGSYNSPLHF
TGTGCCGGTCGAGGATCCTATAATTCACCCCTCCACTTT
>NA|15|TRBJ2-1|TRBV11-3|NA
CASSHDTVSYNEQFF
TGTGCCAGCAGCCACGATACAGTCTCCTACAATGAGCAGTTCTTC
>NA|17|TRBJ1-5|TRBV19|TRBD1
CASSIGTGSFRNQPQHF
TGTGCCAGTAGTATAGGGACAGGGAGTTTTCGCAATCAGCCCCAGCATTTT
>NA|18|TRBJ2-2|TRBV5-1|TRBD2
CASSPLWTSGSNTGELFF
TGCGCCAGCAGCCCCTTGTGGACTAGCGGGTCGAACACCGGGGAGCTGTTTTTT
>NA|13|TRBJ2-1|TRBV2|NA
CASKYRNNNEQFF
TGTGCCAGCAAGTACAGAAACAACAATGAGCAGTTCTTC
>NA|12|TRBJ1-2|TRBV29-1|TRBD1
CSVRDRVGGYTF
TGCAGCGTCCGAGACAGGGTGGGCGGCTACACCTTC
>NA|13|TRBJ2-7|TRBV5-5|NA
CASSFGLSYEQYF
TGTGCCAGCAGCTTCGGACTCAGCTACGAGCAGTACTTC
>NA|14|TRBJ1-5|TRBV2|NA
CASSEAGGRQPQHF
TGTGCCAGCAGTGAGGCGGGGGGAAGACAGCCCCAGCATTTT
>NA|13|TRBJ2-7|TRBV6-9|NA
CASSSLQGAEQYF
TGTGCCAGCAGTTCGTTACAGGGAGCCGAGCAGTACTTC
>NA|15|TRBJ2-3|TRBV2|TRBD2
CASSFSGRAPDTQYF
TGTGCCAGCAGTTTTAGCGGGAGGGCCCCAGATACGCAGTATTTT
>NA|13|TRBJ1-4|TRBV5-4|NA
CASSLGAREKLFF
TGTGCCAGCAGCTTGGGGGCTCGGGAAAAACTGTTTTTT
>NA|15|TRBJ2-1|TRBV27|TRBD1
CASSSRGLLRNEQFF
TGTGCCAGCAGTTCCAGGGGGCTATTGCGCAATGAGCAGTTCTTC
>NA|11|TRBJ2-7|TRBV7-8|NA
CASSSEYEQYF
TGTGCCAGCAGCTCCGAGTACGAGCAGTACTTC
>NA|12|TRBJ1-1|TRBV6-1|NA
CASSEATRGAFF
TGTGCCAGCAGTGAAGCGACCAGGGGAGCTTTCTTT
>NA|14|TRBJ2-5|TRBV11-2|TRBD1
CASTRGGQQETQYF
TGTGCCAGCACCCGAGGGGGACAGCAAGAGACCCAGTACTTC
>NA|13|TRBJ2-2|TRBV6-5|NA
CASNQGSTGELFF
TGTGCCAGCAACCAGGGTTCCACCGGGGAGCTGTTTTTT
>NA|13|TRBJ2-7|TRBV2|TRBD2
CASSPVREGEQYF
TGTGCCAGCAGCCCTGTGCGGGAGGGGGAGCAGTACTTC
>NA|16|TRBJ2-1|TRBV20-1|TRBD1
CSASRGQGHSYNEQFF
TGCAGTGCTAGTAGGGGACAGGGCCACTCCTACAATGAGCAGTTCTTC
>NA|15|TRBJ1-4|TRBV5-1|TRBD1
CASSTGQGIGEKLFF
TGCGCCAGCAGCACGGGACAGGGTATAGGTGAAAAACTGTTTTTT
>NA|19|TRBJ2-3|TRBV10-1|NA
CASSESKIDNLPFRDTQYF
TGCGCCAGCAGTGAGTCGAAAATCGACAACCTCCCCTTCAGAGATACGCAGTATTTT